Listed here is a single TCR beta chain. Repertoires were generated with immunoSEQ multiplex PCR, while TCRdb's copy carries only in-frame clones and drops some. The sample has 150,000 to 200,000 clones; around 88% are singletons. This entry belongs to a study of blood T cell repertoires in COVID-19. This clonotype originated in a woman aged 25-40 years who had recovered from COVID-19. Material: PBMCs or T cells enriched from blood (not recorded which).

CDR3 sequence: CASSAPGDHSGNTIYF. The DNA of the CDR3 is TGTGCCAGCAGCGCGCCGGGGGACCACTCTGGAAACACCATATATTTT. The gene calls are TRBV9 and TRBJ1-3, with D maybe TRBD1 (5 bases). V shed 3 bases and J shed 0 bases, with 13 bases lying between them. The CDR3 covers 16 residues. Germline V gene lookup returns CDR1 SGDLS and CDR2 YYNGEE.